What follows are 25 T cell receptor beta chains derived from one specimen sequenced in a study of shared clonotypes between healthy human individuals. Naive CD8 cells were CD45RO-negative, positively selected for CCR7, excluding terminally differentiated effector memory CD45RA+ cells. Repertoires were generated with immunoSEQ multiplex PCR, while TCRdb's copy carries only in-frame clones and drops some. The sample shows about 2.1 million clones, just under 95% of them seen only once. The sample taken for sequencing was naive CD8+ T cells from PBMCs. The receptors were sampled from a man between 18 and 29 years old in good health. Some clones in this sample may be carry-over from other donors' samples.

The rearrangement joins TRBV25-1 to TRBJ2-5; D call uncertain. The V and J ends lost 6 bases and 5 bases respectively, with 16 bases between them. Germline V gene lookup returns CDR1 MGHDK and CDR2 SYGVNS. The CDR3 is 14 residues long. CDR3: CASSILGPGETQYF. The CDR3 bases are TGTGCCAGCAGCATTCTGGGCCCTGGGGAGACCCAGTACTTC.

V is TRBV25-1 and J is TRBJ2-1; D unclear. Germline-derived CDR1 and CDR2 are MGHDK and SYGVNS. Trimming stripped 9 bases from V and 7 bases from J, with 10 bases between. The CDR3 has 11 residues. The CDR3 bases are TGTGCCAGTCAGTTTCTGAATGAGCAGTTCTTC. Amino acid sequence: CASQFLNEQFF.

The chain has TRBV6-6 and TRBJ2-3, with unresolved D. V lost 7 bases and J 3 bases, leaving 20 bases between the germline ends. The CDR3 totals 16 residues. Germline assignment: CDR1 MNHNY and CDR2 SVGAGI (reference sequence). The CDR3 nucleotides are TGTGCCAGCACCAGCCGGGCCTCCGCCACTACAGATACGCAGTATTTT. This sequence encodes CASTSRASATTDTQYF.

CDR3 DNA sequence: TGTGCCACCAGGGGGAACTACTACGAGCAGTACTTC. Its protein product is CATRGNYYEQYF. The J gene is TRBJ2-7, the V gene TRBV15; unclear D gene. The germline V gene has CDR1 LNHNV and CDR2 YYDKDF (reference sequence). With 6 bases removed from V and 3 bases from J, the gap between germline ends came to 9 bases. CDR3 length: 12 amino acids. The full variable domain, with the rest looked up from reference TRBV15 and TRBJ2-7, is DAMVIQNPRYQVTQFGKPVTLSCSQTLNHNVMYWYQQKSSQAPKLLFHYYDKDFNNEADTPDNFQSRRPNTSFCFLDIRSPGLGDTAMYLCATRGNYYEQYFGPGTRLTVT.

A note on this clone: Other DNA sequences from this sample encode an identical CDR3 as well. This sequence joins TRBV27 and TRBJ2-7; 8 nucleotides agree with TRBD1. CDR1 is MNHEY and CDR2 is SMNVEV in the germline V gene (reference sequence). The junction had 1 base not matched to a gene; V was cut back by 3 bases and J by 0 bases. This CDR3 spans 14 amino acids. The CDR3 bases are TGTGCCAGCAGTTTTGGACAGGGCTCCTACGAGCAGTACTTC. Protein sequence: CASSFGQGSYEQYF.

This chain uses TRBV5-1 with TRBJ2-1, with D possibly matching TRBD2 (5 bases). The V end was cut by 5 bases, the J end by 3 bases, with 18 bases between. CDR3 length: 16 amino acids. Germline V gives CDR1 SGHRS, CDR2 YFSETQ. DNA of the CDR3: TGCGCCAGCAGGGTCTCCGGGAAAGGCCACTACAATGAGCAGTTCTTC. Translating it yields CASRVSGKGHYNEQFF.

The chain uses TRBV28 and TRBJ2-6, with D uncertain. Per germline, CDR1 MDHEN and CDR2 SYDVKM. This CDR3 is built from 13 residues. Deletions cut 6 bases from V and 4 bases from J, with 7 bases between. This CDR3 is CASRVPGANVLTF. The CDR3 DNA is TGTGCCAGCAGGGTACCAGGGGCCAACGTCCTGACTTTC.

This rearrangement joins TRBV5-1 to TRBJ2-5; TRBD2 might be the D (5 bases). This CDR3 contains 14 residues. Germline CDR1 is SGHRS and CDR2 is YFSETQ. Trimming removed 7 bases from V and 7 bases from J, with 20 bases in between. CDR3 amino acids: CASPPRASRGTQYF. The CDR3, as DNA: TGCGCCAGCCCCCCCCGCGCTAGCCGGGGGACCCAGTACTTC. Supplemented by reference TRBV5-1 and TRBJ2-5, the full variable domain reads KAGVTQTPRYLIKTRGQQVTLSCSPISGHRSVSWYQQTPGQGLQFLFEYFSETQRNKGNFPGRFSGRQFSNSRSEMNVSTLELGDSALYLCASPPRASRGTQYFGPGTRLLVL.

The CDR3: CASTARGEFREQFF. The CDR3 DNA reads as TGTGCCAGCACCGCTAGGGGCGAGTTCCGTGAGCAGTTCTTC. The chain joins TRBV28 to TRBJ2-1; perhaps TRBD1 as D (5 bases). Germline CDR1 reads MDHEN; CDR2 reads SYDVKM. The CDR3 sequence is 14 residues long. V lost 7 bases, J lost 9 bases, and 19 bases lay in between.

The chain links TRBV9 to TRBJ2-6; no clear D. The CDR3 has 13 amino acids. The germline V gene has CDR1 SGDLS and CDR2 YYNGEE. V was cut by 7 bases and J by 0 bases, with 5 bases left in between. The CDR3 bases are TGTGCCAGCGGCGACTCTGGGGCCAACGTCCTGACTTTC. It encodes CASGDSGANVLTF.

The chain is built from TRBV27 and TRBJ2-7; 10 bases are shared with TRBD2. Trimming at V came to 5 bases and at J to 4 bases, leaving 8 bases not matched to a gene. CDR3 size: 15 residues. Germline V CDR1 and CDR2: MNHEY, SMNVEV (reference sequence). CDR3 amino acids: CASSGPGTSEYEQYF. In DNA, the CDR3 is TGTGCCAGCAGTGGACCCGGGACTAGCGAGTACGAGCAGTACTTC.

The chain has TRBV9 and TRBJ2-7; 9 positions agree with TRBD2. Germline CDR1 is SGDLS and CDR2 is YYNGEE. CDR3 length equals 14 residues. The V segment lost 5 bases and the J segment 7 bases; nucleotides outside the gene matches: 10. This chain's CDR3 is CASSLAGGPGEQYF. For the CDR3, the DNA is TGTGCCAGCAGTCTCGCGGGAGGGCCGGGGGAGCAGTACTTC.

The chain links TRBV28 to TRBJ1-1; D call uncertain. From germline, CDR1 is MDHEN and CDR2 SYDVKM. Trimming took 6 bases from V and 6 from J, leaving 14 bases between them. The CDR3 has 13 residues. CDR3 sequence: CASRNLGFPEAFF. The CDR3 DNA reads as TGTGCCAGCAGAAACCTAGGGTTCCCTGAAGCTTTCTTT. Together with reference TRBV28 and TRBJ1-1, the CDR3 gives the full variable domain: DVKVTQSSRYLVKRTGEKVFLECVQDMDHENMFWYRQDPGLGLRLIYFSYDVKMKEKGDIPEGYSVSREKKERFSLILESASTNQTSMYLCASRNLGFPEAFFGQGTRLTVV.

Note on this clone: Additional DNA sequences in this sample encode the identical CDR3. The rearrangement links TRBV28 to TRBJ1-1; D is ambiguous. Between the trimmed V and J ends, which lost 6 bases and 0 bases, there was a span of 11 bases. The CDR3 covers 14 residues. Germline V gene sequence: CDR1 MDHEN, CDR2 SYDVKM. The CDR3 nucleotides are TGTGCCAGCAGCCTTAGGACGGTGAACACTGAAGCTTTCTTT. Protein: CASSLRTVNTEAFF. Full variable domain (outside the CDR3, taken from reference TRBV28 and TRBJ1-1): DVKVTQSSRYLVKRTGEKVFLECVQDMDHENMFWYRQDPGLGLRLIYFSYDVKMKEKGDIPEGYSVSREKKERFSLILESASTNQTSMYLCASSLRTVNTEAFFGQGTRLTVV.

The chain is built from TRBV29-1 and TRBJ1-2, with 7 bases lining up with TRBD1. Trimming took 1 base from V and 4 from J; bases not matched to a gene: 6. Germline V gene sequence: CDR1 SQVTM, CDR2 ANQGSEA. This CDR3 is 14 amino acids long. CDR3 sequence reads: CSVEAGTDFYGYTF. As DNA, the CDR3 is TGCAGCGTTGAAGCCGGGACAGATTTCTATGGCTACACCTTC.

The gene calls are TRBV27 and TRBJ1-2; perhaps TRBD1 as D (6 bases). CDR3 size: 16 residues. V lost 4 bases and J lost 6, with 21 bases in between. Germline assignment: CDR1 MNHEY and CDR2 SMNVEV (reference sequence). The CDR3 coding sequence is TGTGCCAGCAGTTACGTACGAGGGGGTCTGCCGAATGGCTACACCTTC. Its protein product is CASSYVRGGLPNGYTF.

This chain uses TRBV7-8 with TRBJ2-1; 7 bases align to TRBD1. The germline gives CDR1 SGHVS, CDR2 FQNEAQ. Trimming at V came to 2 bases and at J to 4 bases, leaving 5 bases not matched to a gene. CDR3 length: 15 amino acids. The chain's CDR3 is CASSLMGQKYNEQFF. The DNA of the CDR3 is TGTGCCAGCAGCTTAATGGGACAGAAGTACAATGAGCAGTTCTTC.

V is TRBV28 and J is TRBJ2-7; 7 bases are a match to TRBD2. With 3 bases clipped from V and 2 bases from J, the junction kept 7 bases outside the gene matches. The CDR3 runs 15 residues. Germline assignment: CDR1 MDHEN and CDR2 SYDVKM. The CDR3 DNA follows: TGTGCCAGCAGTTTGAGTATAGGACTAGCCTACGAGCAGTACTTC. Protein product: CASSLSIGLAYEQYF.

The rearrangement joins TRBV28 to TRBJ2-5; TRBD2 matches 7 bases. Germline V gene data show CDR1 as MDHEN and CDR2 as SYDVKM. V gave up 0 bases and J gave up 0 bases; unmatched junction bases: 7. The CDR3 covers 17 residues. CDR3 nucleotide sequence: TGTGCCAGCAGTTTATGGGAGGCGGGAGCGTACCAAGAGACCCAGTACTTC. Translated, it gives CASSLWEAGAYQETQYF.

The CDR3 here is CASSSRRDLAKNIQYF. The CDR3 DNA reads TGTGCCAGCAGCTCGAGACGGGACTTAGCCAAAAACATTCAGTACTTC. The chain is built from TRBV11-2 and TRBJ2-4; maybe TRBD2 (6 bases). Germline assignment: CDR1 SGHAT and CDR2 FQNNGV. The CDR3 has 16 residues. V dropped 4 bases and J dropped 0 bases, with 13 bases sitting between them. Supplemented by reference TRBV11-2 and TRBJ2-4, the full variable domain reads EAGVAQSPRYKIIEKRQSVAFWCNPISGHATLYWYQQILGQGPKLLIQFQNNGVVDDSQLPKDRFSAERLKGVDSTLKIQPAKLEDSAVYLCASSSRRDLAKNIQYFGAGTRLSVL.

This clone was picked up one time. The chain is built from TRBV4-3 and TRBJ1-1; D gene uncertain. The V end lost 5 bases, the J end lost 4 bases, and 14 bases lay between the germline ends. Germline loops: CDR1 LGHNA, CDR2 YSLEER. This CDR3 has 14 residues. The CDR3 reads CASSFSEGGTEAFF. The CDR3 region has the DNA TGCGCCAGCAGCTTTTCGGAGGGTGGCACTGAAGCTTTCTTT.

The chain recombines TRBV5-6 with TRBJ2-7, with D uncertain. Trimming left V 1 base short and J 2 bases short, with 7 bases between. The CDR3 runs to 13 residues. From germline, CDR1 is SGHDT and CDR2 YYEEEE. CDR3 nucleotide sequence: TGTGCCAGCAGCTTGAGCCCTACCTACGAGCAGTACTTC. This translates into CASSLSPTYEQYF.

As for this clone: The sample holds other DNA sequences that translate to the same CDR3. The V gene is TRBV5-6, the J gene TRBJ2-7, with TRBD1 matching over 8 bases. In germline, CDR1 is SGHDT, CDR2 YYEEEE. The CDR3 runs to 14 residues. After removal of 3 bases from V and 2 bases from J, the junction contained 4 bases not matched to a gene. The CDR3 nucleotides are TGTGCCAGCAGCTCAGGGACAGGAGCCTACGAGCAGTACTTC. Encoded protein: CASSSGTGAYEQYF.

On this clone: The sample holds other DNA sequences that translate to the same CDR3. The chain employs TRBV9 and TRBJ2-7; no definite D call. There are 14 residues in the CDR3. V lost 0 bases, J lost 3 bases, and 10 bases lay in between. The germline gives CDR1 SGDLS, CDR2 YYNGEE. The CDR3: CASSVEGGFYEQYF. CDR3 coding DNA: TGTGCCAGCAGCGTAGAGGGTGGCTTCTACGAGCAGTACTTC.

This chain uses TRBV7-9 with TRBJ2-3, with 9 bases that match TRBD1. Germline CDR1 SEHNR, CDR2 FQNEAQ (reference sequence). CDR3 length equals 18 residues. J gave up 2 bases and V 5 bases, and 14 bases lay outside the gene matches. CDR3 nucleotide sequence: TGTGCCAGCAGCCCTTCTTACGGGACAGGGAAAAACACAGATACGCAGTATTTT. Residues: CASSPSYGTGKNTDTQYF.